One sample yielded the 19 T cell receptor beta chains listed below, sequenced in a study of blood T cells in healthy people across ages. A second roughly 7 to 12 cycle PCR used barcoded and J-beta primers. TCRdb analysed the 5' RACE reads with MiXCR anew, one entry per CDR3 protein. The sample lists under 950,000 distinct CDR3 sequences, over 20% occurring once. The sequenced sample was blood. The receptors shown here come from a man in his sixties or seventies in good health.

V usage is TRBV24-1 and J usage is TRBJ2-5; no definite D call. Per germline, CDR1 KGHDR and CDR2 SFDVKD. V lost 4 bases and J 5 bases, leaving 7 bases between the germline ends. This CDR3 has 12 residues. CDR3 sequence: CATSDHRETQYF. CDR3 bases: TGTGCCACCAGTGACCATCGGGAGACCCAGTACTTC.

The rearrangement links TRBV5-6 to TRBJ2-7; 12 bases line up with TRBD2. This CDR3 is built from 16 residues. The V gene end was trimmed by 1 base and the J gene end by 2 bases; junction bases not matched to a gene: 4. The germline V gene has CDR1 SGHDT and CDR2 YYEEEE. The CDR3 loop is CASSLTSGGRTYEQYF. The CDR3 DNA reads as TGTGCCAGCAGCTTGACTAGCGGGGGGCGAACCTACGAGCAGTACTTC.

The CDR3 DNA sequence: TGTGCCTGGAGGGGCAGACACACAGATACGCAGTATTTT. Its protein is CAWRGRHTDTQYF. The chain carries TRBV12-3 or TRBV12-4 and TRBJ2-3; D may be TRBD2 (6 bases). Trimming removed 11 bases at V and 2 bases at J, with 14 bases between. The CDR3 is 13 amino acids.

The chain is built from TRBV3-1 and TRBJ2-3, with 14 bases matching TRBD2. CDR1 and CDR2 from the germline V gene are LGHDT and YNNKEL (reference sequence). After removal of 3 bases from V and 0 bases from J, the junction contained 5 bases not matched to a gene. The CDR3 covers 18 residues. The CDR3 spells CASSHRLAGGLSTDTQYF. The CDR3 DNA is TGTGCCAGCAGCCATCGACTAGCGGGGGGGCTAAGCACAGATACGCAGTATTTT.

The table lists this clonotype with many counts. The rearrangement links TRBV7-9 to TRBJ2-4, with unresolved D. The length of the CDR3 is 12 residues. The germline CDR1 and CDR2 sequences are SEHNR and FQNEAQ (reference sequence). Deletions cut 5 bases from V and 6 bases from J, with 8 bases between. The CDR3 loop is CASSPDRNIQYF. The CDR3 DNA reads as TGTGCCAGCAGCCCAGATAGAAACATTCAGTACTTC.

The chain uses TRBV20-1 and TRBJ1-6, with TRBD1 matching over 7 bases. Per germline, CDR1 DFQATT and CDR2 SNEGSKA (reference sequence). The V and J ends lost 0 bases and 7 bases, in that order; junction bases with no gene match: 6. This CDR3 spans 15 amino acids. CDR3 residues: CSARDQGTANSPLHF. DNA for the CDR3: TGCAGTGCTAGAGATCAAGGGACAGCAAATTCACCCCTCCACTTT.

This clonotype was found a few times. The chain combines TRBV10-3 with TRBJ1-6; perhaps TRBD1 as D (6 bases). Trimming cost V 3 bases and J 8 bases, with 11 bases left between them. The germline V gene has CDR1 ENHRY and CDR2 SYGVKD. The CDR3 runs 14 residues. This CDR3 reads CAISDGGGYSPLHF. The DNA for the CDR3 is TGTGCCATCAGTGACGGAGGGGGGTATTCACCCCTCCACTTT.

This clonotype has only a few counts. This chain connects TRBV12-3 or TRBV12-4 to TRBJ1-1; D is perhaps TRBD1 (5 bases). Trimming cost V 2 bases and J 5 bases, with 12 bases left between them. The CDR3 consists of 14 residues. The chain's CDR3 is CASSLRGGITEAFF. As DNA, the CDR3 is TGTGCCAGCAGTTTAAGGGGAGGGATTACTGAAGCTTTCTTT.

This clonotype was seen only a few times. V usage is TRBV28 and J usage is TRBJ2-2; D is possibly TRBD2 (6 bases). Deletions cut 9 bases from V and 0 bases from J, with 11 bases between. This CDR3 has 14 residues. Per the germline V gene, CDR1 is MDHEN and CDR2 is SYDVKM. The CDR3 sequence is CASLGGPNTGELFF. The CDR3 bases are TGTGCCAGTCTGGGGGGACCGAACACCGGGGAGCTGTTTTTT.

This clonotype appeared many times. The V and J genes are TRBV12-3 or TRBV12-4 and TRBJ2-3, with D possibly TRBD2 on 5 matching bases. V gave up 7 bases and J gave up 4 bases, with 12 bases separating them. This CDR3 spans 13 amino acids. The CDR3 coding sequence is TGTGCCAGCACCCTCGGGGTGGCAGATACGCAGTATTTT. Protein product: CASTLGVADTQYF.

J is TRBJ1-4 and V is TRBV29-1, with 7 bases that match TRBD1. The CDR3 has 15 amino acids. After removal of 4 bases from V and 0 bases from J, the junction contained 5 bases not matched to a gene. Germline assignment: CDR1 SQVTM and CDR2 ANQGSEA. In nucleotides, the CDR3 is TGCAGCGTTGCAGGGACAGATACAACTAATGAAAAACTGTTTTTT. It codes for CSVAGTDTTNEKLFF.

The gene calls are TRBV5-1 and TRBJ1-5; D is unclear. V lost 3 bases, J lost 2 bases, and 12 bases lay in between. Germline lookup yields CDR1 SGHRS and CDR2 YFSETQ. There are 15 residues in the CDR3. CDR3 sequence (DNA): TGCGCCAGCAGCTCTGGAGACGTAGGCAATCAGCCCCAGCATTTT. This encodes CASSSGDVGNQPQHF.

At least ten counts were recorded for this clonotype. The chain uses TRBV11-3 and TRBJ2-3, with D unclear. This CDR3 is 12 amino acids long. Trimming took 5 bases from V and 0 from J, leaving 3 bases between them. Germline V lookup: CDR1 SGHNT, CDR2 YENEEA. This chain's CDR3 is CASSASTDTQYF. The DNA for the CDR3 is TGTGCCAGCAGCGCAAGCACAGATACGCAGTATTTT.

This clonotype has more than one count but fewer than ten. The genes are TRBV6-1 and TRBJ2-5, with D tentatively TRBD2 (6 bases). The end of the DNA is better explained by TRBJ2-7, so the J call may be wrong. The CDR3 has 14 residues. Germline CDR1 MNHNS, CDR2 SASEGT. The CDR3 sequence is CASSVEGLLYEQYF. The CDR3 nucleotides read TGTGCCAGCAGTGTGGAGGGACTCCTCTACGAGCAGTACTTC.

The chain uses TRBV6-1 and TRBJ2-3, with no clear D. CDR3 size: 11 residues. CDR1 is MNHNS, CDR2 SASEGT, per germline. V was shortened by 9 bases and J by 1 base, with 5 bases between the two germline ends. The CDR3 DNA reads TGTGCCAGTTACCGCACAGATACGCAGTATTTT. It is translated as CASYRTDTQYF.

This chain joins TRBV6-1 and TRBJ2-3; D not resolved. Looked up from germline, CDR1 is MNHNS and CDR2 is SASEGT. V shed 2 bases and J shed 1 base, with 13 bases lying between them. CDR3 length: 16 amino acids. This chain's CDR3 is CASSERSSPRTDTQYF. CDR3 nucleotide sequence: TGTGCCAGCAGTGAAAGATCGAGCCCTCGCACAGATACGCAGTATTTT.

This clonotype was counted between two and nine times. The V gene is TRBV24-1, the J gene TRBJ2-7, with D tentatively TRBD1 (5 bases). The germline V gene encodes CDR1 KGHDR and CDR2 SFDVKD. The CDR3 contains 12 residues. The ends were cut back, 8 bases at V and 0 bases at J, with 7 bases in the middle. The CDR3 nucleotides are TGTGCCACCAAAGACAGCTCCTACGAGCAGTACTTC. Its translation is CATKDSSYEQYF.

This clonotype occurred many times. This chain connects TRBV20-1 to TRBJ2-1; D call uncertain. Germline values: CDR1 DFQATT, CDR2 SNEGSKA (reference sequence). CDR3 length equals 14 residues. Trimming left V 0 bases short and J 0 bases short, with 6 bases between. The CDR3 DNA sequence: TGCAGTGCTAGAGATCTGAGCTCCTACAATGAGCAGTTCTTC. Amino acids: CSARDLSSYNEQFF.

The chain is built from TRBV10-1 and TRBJ2-3, with 10 bases lining up with TRBD1. Looked up from germline, CDR1 is WNHNN and CDR2 is SYGVQD (reference sequence). The V and J ends lost 6 bases and 7 bases, in that order; junction bases with no gene match: 7. This CDR3 is 14 amino acids long. This chain's CDR3 is CASRGQGPGHTQYF. In DNA, the CDR3 is TGCGCCAGCAGGGGACAGGGGCCAGGGCATACGCAGTATTTT.